This T cell receptor beta chain was documented in a study of blood T cell repertoires in COVID-19. Study information: PBMCs, B-cell-depleted T cells, or T cells were the source of the cDNA or gDNA that made up the material.

The germline V gene has CDR1 SGHNT and CDR2 YYREEE (reference sequence). V gave up 6 bases and J gave up 4 bases; unmatched junction bases: 6. The CDR3 is made up of 14 amino acids. The protocol was immunoSEQ multiplex PCR, while the TCRdb copy is restricted to in-frame clones and leaves out a portion. The data contain roughly 200,000 clones, 85% of them singletons. Seattle-derived patients entered the study during active infection and were followed longitudinally. The V gene is TRBV5-4, the J gene TRBJ2-3; TRBD2 matches at 9 bases. The receptor comes from a person aged 70 to 79 with COVID-19, enrolled during active disease. Sequencing was done on a sample of peripheral blood. The CDR3 reads CASNWRGGPDTQYF. The CDR3 DNA follows: TGTGCCAGCAACTGGCGGGGGGGCCCAGATACGCAGTATTTT.